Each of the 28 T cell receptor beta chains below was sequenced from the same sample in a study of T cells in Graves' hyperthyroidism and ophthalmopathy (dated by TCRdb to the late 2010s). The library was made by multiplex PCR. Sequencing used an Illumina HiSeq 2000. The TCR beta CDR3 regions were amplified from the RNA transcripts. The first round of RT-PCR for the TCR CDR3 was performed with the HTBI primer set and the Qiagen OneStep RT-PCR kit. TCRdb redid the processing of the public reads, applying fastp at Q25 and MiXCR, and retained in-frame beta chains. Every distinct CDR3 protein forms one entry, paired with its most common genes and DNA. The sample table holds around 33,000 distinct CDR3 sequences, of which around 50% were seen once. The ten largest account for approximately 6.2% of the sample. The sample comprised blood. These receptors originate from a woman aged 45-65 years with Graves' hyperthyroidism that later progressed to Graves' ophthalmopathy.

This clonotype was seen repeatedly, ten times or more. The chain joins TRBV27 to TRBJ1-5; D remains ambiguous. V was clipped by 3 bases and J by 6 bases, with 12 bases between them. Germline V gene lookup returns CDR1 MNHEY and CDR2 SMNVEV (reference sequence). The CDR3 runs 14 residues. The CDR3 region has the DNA TGTGCCAGCAGTTTTGGTGGGGTCCGTCAGCCCCAGCATTTT. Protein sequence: CASSFGGVRQPQHF.

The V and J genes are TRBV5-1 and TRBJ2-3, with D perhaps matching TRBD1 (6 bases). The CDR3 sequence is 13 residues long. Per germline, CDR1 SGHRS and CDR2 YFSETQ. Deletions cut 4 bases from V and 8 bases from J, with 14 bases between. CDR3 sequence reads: CASSAQGSGTQYF. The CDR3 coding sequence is TGCGCCAGCAGCGCCCAGGGGTCGGGTACGCAGTATTTT.

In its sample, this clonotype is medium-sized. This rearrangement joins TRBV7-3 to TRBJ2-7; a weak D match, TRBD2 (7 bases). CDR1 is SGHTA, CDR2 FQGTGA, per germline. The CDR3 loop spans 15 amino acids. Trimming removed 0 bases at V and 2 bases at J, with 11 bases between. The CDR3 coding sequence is TGTGCCAGCAGCTTAACAGGGGGGGCTACCTACGAGCAGTACTTC. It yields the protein CASSLTGGATYEQYF. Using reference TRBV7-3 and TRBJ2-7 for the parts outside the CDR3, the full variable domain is GAGVSQTPSNKVTEKGKYVELRCDPISGHTALYWYRQSLGQGPEFLIYFQGTGAADDSGLPNDRFFAVRPEGSVSTLKIQRTERGDSAVYLCASSLTGGATYEQYFGPGTRLTVT.

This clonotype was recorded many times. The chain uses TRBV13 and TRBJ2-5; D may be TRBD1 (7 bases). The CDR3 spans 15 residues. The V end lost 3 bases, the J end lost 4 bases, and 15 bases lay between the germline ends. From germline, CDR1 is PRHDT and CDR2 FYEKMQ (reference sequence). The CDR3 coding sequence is TGTGCCAGCAGCTTGGCTGGACAGGAGGGAGAGACCCAGTACTTC. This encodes CASSLAGQEGETQYF.

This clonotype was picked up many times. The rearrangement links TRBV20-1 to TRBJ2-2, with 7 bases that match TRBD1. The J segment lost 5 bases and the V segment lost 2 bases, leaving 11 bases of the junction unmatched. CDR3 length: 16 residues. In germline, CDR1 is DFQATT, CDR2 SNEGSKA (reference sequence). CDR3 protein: CSARRIRQGGTGELFF. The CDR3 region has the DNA TGCAGTGCTAGAAGGATCCGACAGGGTGGAACCGGGGAGCTGTTTTTT.

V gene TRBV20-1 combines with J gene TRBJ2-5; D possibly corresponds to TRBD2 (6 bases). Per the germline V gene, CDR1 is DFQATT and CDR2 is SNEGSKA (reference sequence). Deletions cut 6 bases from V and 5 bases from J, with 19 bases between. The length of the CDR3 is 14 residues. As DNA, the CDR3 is TGCAGTGCGACAGTAGTCGGAGGAGGGGAGACCCAGTACTTC. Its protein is CSATVVGGGETQYF.

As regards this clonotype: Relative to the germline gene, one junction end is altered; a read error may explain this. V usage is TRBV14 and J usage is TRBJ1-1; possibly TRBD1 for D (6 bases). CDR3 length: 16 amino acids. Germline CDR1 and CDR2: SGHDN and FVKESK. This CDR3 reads CASSPVLGGTGTEAFF. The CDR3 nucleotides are TGCGCCAGCAGCCCCGTACTAGGGGGAACCGGAACTGAAGCTTTCTTT.

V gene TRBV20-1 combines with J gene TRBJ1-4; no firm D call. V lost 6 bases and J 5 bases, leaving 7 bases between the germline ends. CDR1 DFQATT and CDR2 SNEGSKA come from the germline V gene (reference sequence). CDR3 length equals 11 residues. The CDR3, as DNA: TGCAGTGCAAGTCCCAATGAAAAACTGTTTTTT. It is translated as CSASPNEKLFF.

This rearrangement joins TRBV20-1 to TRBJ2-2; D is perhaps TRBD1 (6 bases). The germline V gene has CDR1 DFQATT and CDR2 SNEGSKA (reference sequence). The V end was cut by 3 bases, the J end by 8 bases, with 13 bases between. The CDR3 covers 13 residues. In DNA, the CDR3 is TGCAGTGCTAGCGCGGACAGCTCTGGGGAGCTGTTTTTT. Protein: CSASADSSGELFF.

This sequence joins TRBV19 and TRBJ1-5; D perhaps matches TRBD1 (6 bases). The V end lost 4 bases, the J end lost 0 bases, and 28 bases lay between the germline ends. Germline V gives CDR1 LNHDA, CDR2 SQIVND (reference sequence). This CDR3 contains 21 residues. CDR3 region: CASSTGVGGGRNLNSNQPQHF. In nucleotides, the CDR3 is TGTGCCAGTAGTACAGGAGTTGGAGGGGGACGTAATTTGAATAGCAATCAGCCCCAGCATTTT.

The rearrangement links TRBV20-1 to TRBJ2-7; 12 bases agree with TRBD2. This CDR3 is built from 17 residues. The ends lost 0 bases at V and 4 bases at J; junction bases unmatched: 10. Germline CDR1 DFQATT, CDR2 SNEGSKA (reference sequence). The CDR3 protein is CSAREGLAGGPGYEQYF. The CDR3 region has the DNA TGCAGTGCTAGAGAGGGGCTAGCGGGAGGGCCGGGGTACGAGCAGTACTTC.

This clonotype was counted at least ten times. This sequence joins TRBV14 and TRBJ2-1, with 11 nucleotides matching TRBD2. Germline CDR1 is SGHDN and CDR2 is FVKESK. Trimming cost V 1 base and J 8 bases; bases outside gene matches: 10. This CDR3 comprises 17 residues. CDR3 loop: CASSQGIGLAGNDEQFF. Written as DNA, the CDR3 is TGTGCCAGCAGCCAAGGAATAGGACTAGCGGGCAACGATGAGCAGTTCTTC.

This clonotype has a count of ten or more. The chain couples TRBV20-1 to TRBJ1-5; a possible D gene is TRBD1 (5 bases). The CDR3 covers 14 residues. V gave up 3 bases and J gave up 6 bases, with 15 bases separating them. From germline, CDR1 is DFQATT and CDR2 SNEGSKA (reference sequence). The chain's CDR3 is CSARGRGTFQPQHF. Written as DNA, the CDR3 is TGCAGTGCTAGGGGACGGGGAACGTTTCAGCCCCAGCATTTT.

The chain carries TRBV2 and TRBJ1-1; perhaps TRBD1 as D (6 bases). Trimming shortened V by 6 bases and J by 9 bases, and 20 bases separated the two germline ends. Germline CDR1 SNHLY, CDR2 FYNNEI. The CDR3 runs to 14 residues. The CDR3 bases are TGTGCCAGCAGCGGAGTAGACTGGACAGTGAAAGCTTTCTTT. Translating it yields CASSGVDWTVKAFF.

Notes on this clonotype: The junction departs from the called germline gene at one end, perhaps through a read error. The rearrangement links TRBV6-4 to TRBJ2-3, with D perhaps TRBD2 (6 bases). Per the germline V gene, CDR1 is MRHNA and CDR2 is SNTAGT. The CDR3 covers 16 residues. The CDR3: CASSDTGRGGTDKQYF. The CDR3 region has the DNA TGTGCCAGCAGTGACACGGGTCGGGGAGGAACAGATAAGCAGTATTTT.

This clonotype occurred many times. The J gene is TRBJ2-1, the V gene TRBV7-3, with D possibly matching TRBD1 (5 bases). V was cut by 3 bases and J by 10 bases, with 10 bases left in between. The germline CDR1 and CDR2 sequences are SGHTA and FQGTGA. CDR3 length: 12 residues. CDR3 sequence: CASSFRQGEQFF. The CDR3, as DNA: TGTGCCAGCAGCTTCCGCCAGGGCGAGCAGTTCTTC.

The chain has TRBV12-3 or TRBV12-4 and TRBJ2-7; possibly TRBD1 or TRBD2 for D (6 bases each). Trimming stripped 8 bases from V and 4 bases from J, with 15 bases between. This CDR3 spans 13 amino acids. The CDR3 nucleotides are TGTGCCAGCCGCCGGGGGCAAAGTTACGAGCAGTACTTC. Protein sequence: CASRRGQSYEQYF.

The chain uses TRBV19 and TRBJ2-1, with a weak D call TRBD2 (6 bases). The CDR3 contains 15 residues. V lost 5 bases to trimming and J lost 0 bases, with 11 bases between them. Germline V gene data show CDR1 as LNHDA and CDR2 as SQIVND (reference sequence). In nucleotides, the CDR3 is TGTGCCAGTAGTCGGGACTTGAGCTCCTACAATGAGCAGTTCTTC. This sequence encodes CASSRDLSSYNEQFF.

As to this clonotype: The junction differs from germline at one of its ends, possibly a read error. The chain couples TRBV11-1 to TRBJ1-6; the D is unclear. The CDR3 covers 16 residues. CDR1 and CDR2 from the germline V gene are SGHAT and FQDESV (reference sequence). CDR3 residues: CVSSNTVREYNSPLHF. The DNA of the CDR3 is TGTGTCAGCAGCAACACAGTCCGGGAGTATAATTCACCCCTCCACTTT.

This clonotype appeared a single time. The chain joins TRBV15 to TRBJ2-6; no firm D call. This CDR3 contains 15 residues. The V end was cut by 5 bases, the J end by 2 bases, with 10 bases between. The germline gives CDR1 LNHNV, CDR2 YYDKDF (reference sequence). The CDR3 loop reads CATSALLAGANVLTF. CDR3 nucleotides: TGTGCCACCAGCGCTCTTCTGGCTGGGGCCAACGTCCTGACTTTC. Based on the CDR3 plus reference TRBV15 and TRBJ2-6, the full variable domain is DAMVIQNPRYQVTQFGKPVTLSCSQTLNHNVMYWYQQKSSQAPKLLFHYYDKDFNNEADTPDNFQSRRPNTSFCFLDIRSPGLGDTAMYLCATSALLAGANVLTFGAGSRLTVL.

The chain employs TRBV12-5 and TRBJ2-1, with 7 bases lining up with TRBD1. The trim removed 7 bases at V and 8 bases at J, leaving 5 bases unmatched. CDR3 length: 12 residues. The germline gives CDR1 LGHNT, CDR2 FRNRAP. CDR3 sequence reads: CASDRGMDEQFF. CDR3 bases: TGTGCTAGTGACAGGGGTATGGATGAGCAGTTCTTC. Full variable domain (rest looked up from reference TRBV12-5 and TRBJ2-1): DARVTQTPRHKVTEMGQEVTMRCQPILGHNTVFWYRQTMMQGLELLAYFRNRAPLDDSGMPKDRFSAEMPDATLATLKIQPSEPRDSAVYFCASDRGMDEQFFGPGTRLTVL.

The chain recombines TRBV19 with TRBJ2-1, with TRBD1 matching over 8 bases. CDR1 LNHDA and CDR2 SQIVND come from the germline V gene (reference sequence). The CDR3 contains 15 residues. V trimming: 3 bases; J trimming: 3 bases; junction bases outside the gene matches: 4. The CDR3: CASSMGRGRYNEQFF. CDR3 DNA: TGTGCCAGTAGTATGGGCAGGGGGCGCTACAATGAGCAGTTCTTC.

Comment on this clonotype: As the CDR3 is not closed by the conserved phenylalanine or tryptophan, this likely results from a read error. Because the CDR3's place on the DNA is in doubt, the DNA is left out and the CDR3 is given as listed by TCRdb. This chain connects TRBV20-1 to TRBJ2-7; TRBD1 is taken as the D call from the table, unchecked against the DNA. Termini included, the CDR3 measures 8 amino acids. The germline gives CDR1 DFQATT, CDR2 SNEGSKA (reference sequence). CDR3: CSARAGQG.

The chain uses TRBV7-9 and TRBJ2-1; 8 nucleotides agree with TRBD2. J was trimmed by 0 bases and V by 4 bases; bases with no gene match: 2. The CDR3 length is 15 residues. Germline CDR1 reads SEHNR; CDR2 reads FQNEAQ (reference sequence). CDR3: CASSSGTSSYNEQFF. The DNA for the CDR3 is TGTGCCAGCAGCTCCGGGACTAGCTCCTACAATGAGCAGTTCTTC.

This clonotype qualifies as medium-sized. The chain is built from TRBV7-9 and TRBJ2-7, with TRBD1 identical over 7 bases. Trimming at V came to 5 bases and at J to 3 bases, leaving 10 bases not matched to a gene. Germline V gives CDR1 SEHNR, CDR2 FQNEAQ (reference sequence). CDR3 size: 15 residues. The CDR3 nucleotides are TGTGCCAGCAGCCACAGAGGACAGGAAGTCTACGAGCAGTACTTC. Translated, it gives CASSHRGQEVYEQYF.

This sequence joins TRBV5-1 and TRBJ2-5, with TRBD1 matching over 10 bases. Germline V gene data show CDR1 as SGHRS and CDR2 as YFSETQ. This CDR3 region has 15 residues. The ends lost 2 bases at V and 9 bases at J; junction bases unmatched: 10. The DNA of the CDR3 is TGCGCCAGCAGCTTAACCGGGACAGGGGTCCAGCCCCAGTACTTC. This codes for CASSLTGTGVQPQYF.

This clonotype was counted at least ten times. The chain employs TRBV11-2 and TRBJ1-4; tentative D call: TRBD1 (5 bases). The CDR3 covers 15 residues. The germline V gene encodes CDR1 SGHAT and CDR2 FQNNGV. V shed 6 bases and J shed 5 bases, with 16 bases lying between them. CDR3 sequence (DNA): TGTGCCAGCAGTCAAGGGGCAGCCATGAATGAAAAACTGTTTTTT. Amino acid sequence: CASSQGAAMNEKLFF.

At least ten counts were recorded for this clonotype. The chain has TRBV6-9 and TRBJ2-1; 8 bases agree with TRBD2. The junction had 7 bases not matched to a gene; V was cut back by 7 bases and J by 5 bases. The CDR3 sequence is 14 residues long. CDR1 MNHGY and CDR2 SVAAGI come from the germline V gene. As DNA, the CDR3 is TGTGCCAGCACCAGACTAGCGCCCCACAATGAGCAGTTCTTC. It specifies CASTRLAPHNEQFF.